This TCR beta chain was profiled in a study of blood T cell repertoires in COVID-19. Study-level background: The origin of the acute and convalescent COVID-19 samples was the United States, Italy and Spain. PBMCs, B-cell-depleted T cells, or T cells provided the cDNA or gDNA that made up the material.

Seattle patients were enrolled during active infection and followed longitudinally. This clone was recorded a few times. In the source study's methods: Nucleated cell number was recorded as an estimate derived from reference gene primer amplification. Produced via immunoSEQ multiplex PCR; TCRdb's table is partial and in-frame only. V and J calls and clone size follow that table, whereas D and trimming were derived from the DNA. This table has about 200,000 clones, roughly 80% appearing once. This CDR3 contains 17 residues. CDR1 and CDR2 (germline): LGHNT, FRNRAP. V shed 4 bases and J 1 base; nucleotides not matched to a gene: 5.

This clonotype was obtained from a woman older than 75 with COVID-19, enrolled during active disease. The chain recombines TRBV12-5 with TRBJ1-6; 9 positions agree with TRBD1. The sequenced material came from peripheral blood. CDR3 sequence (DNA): TGTGCTAGTGGTTGGCTTGACAGGGGGTCCTATAATTCACCCCTCCACTTT. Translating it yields CASGWLDRGSYNSPLHF.